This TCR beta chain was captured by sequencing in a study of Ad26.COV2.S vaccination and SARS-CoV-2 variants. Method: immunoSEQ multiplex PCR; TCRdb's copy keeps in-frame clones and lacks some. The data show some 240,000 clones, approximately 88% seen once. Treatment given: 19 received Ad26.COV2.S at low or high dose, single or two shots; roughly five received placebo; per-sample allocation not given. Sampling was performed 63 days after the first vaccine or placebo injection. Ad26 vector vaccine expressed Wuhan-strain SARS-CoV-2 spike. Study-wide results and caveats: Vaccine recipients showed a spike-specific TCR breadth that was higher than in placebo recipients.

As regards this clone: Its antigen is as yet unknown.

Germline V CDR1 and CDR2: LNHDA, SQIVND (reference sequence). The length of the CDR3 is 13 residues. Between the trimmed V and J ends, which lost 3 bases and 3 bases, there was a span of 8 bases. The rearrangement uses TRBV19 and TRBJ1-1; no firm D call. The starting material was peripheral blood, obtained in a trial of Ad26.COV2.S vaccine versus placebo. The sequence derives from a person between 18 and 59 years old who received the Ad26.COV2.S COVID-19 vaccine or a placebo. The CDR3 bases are TGTGCCAGTAGTATGGGTCCCTACACTGAAGCTTTCTTT. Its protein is CASSMGPYTEAFF.